Listed below are T cell receptor beta chains from one sample, sequenced in a study of breast tumors, draining lymph nodes, adjacent tissues. TCRdb ran MiXCR on the multiplex PCR reads and lists one entry per CDR3 protein. The table has about 140,000 distinct CDR3 sequences, approximately 32% seen once. Material for sequencing was axillary lymph node tissue. These receptors were taken from a female donor with breast cancer. Some clones in this sample may be carry-over from other donors' samples. Both conserved end residues are trimmed from each CDR3. D genes are given only for firm matches. Some rows mark clone size as missing; the rest say once, few, many or name a class of expanded clone.

J | V | size | D | CDR3
TRBJ1-1 | TRBV20-1 | many | NA | SARARGYSTEAF
TRBJ2-2 | TRBV5-1 | NA | NA | ASSLVQGTAGELF
TRBJ1-1 | TRBV3-1 | NA | NA | ASSQGGAAF
TRBJ2-3 | TRBV5-1 | NA | NA | ASSKPGTAATDTQY
TRBJ1-6 | TRBV4-3 | NA | NA | ASSQMSGGRSPLH
TRBJ1-2 | TRBV5-1 | many | NA | ASSSPDRIYGYT
TRBJ2-5 | TRBV5-5 | many | NA | ASSLGTELETQY
TRBJ1-3 | TRBV28 | many | NA | ASRMDLTIY
TRBJ2-1 | TRBV14 | many | TRBD2 | ASSRGTSGARLF
TRBJ1-1 | TRBV5-1 | few | TRBD1 | ASRQGDTEAF
TRBJ1-1 | TRBV25-1 | many | NA | ASSDRGSMNTEAF
TRBJ2-1 | TRBV7-9 | many | TRBD1 | ASSPGQGINEQF
TRBJ1-4 | TRBV11-2 | NA | TRBD1 | ASSFTGVGEKLF